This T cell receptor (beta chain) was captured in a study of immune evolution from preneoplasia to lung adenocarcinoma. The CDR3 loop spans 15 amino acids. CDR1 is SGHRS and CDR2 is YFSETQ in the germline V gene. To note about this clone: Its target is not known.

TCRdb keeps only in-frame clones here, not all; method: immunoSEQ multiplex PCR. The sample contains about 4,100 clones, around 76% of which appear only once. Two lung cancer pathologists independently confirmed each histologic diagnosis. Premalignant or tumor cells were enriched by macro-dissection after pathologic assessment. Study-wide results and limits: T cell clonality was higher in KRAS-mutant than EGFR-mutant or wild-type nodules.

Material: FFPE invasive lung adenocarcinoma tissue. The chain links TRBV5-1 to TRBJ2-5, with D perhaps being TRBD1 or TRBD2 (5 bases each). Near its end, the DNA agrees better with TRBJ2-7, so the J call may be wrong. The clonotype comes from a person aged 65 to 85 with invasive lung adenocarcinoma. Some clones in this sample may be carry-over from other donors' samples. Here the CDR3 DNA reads TGCGCCAGCAGCTTGGGACTACAGGATGCCTACGAGCAGTACTTC. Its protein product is CASSLGLQDAYEQYF.